This T cell receptor beta chain was observed in a study of vaccination effects on CD4 cells after COVID-19. Study background: Vaccination of participants consisted of two doses of either the BNT162b2 or mRNA-1273 vaccine. Findings and limits, study-wide: Vaccine-induced clones in healthy vaccinees cross-reacted with common cold coronaviruses in only 1 of 255 cases. Both infection-induced and vaccine-induced clones contracted markedly at late post-vaccination timepoints.

Data came from immunoSEQ multiplex PCR; TCRdb stores just in-frame clones and leaves some out. The data show 37,000 or so clones, about 65% seen once. CD4+ T cells were isolated after less than 13 days of culture. This clone turned up a few times. Antigen unknown. The source is a human donor who received a COVID-19 vaccine. Specimen: CD4+ T cells from PBMCs cultured without peptide, collected before COVID-19 vaccination.

DNA of the CDR3: TGTGCCAGCAGCTTAGGAGTGGCGGGGTCCTATGGCTACACCTTC. This sequence encodes CASSLGVAGSYGYTF. V usage is TRBV7-9 and J usage is TRBJ1-2, with D uncertain. This CDR3 comprises 15 residues. The germline V and J ends were trimmed by 1 base and 4 bases, with 13 bases remaining between them. From germline, CDR1 is SEHNR and CDR2 FQNEAQ (reference sequence). Supplemented by reference TRBV7-9 and TRBJ1-2, the full variable domain reads DTGVSQNPRHKITKRGQNVTFRCDPISEHNRLYWYRQTLGQGPEFLTYFQNEAQLEKSRLLSDRFSAERPKGSFSTLEIQRTEQGDSAMYLCASSLGVAGSYGYTFGSGTRLTVV.